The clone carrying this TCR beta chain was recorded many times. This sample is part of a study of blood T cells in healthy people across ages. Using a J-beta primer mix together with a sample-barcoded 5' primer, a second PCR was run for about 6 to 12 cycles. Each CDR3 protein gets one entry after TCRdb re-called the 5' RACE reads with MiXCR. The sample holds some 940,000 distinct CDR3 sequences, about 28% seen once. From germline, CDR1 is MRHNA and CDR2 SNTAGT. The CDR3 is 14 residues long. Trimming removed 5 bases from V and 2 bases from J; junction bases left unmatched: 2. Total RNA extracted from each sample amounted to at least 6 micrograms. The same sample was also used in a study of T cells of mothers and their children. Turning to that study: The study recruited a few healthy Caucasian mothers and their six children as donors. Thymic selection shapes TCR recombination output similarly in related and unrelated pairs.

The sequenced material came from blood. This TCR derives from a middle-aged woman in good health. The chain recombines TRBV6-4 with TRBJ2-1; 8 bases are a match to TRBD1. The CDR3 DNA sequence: TGTGCCAGCAGTAGGACAGGGACCTACAATGAGCAGTTCTTC. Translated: CASSRTGTYNEQFF.